A single sample gave rise to the 6 T cell receptor beta chains below, sequenced in a study of spatial heterogeneity in lung cancer. Time point given: sample taken at primary tumor resection. Material for sequencing was whole RNA from tumor, nontumor lung or frozen PBMC, left unsorted. Each CDR3 protein gets one entry after TCRdb re-called the 5' RACE reads with MiXCR. The table records roughly 3,200 distinct CDR3 sequences, 16% of them present only once. The source material was PBMCs, sampled at surgery. The source of these receptors is a female donor with early-stage non-small cell lung cancer.

This clonotype was detected many times. CDR3 in amino acids: CASSLELAGSVNIQYF. CDR3 coding DNA: TGCGCCAGCAGCTTGGAACTAGCGGGATCAGTAAACATTCAGTACTTC. The chain employs TRBV5-1 and TRBJ2-4, with TRBD2 matching over 10 bases. This CDR3 has 16 residues. The germline CDR1 and CDR2 sequences are SGHRS and YFSETQ. With 0 bases clipped from V and 6 bases from J, the junction kept 6 bases outside the gene matches.

The table lists this clonotype with many counts. The CDR3 here is CASSFRSLGTQYF. The CDR3, as DNA: TGTGCCAGCAGTTTTCGGTCCCTAGGGACCCAGTACTTC. The chain has TRBV12-3 or TRBV12-4 and TRBJ2-5; no reliable D call. V was pared by 3 bases and J by 7 bases, with 12 bases between. There are 13 residues in the CDR3.

This rearrangement joins TRBV7-9 to TRBJ2-3; D call uncertain. Looked up from germline, CDR1 is SEHNR and CDR2 is FQNEAQ (reference sequence). Trimming took off 5 bases at V and 6 bases at J, with 9 bases between the two ends. This CDR3 has 12 amino acids. The CDR3 coding sequence is TGTGCCAGCAGCCCTTTCTATGATACGCAGTATTTT. The encoded protein is CASSPFYDTQYF.

This clonotype was counted at least ten times. V is TRBV29-1 and J is TRBJ2-2, with 12 nucleotides matching TRBD2. Germline V gene data show CDR1 as SQVTM and CDR2 as ANQGSEA. The V and J ends lost 6 bases and 8 bases, in that order; junction bases with no gene match: 10. CDR3 length equals 15 residues. In DNA form, the CDR3 reads TGCAGCGTGGAGACTAGCGGGAGTGTCTCGGGGGAGCTGTTTTTT. This sequence encodes CSVETSGSVSGELFF.

Many counts were recorded for this clonotype. CDR3 loop: CASRPGQEVEKLFF. The CDR3 DNA reads as TGTGCCAGCAGACCAGGGCAGGAGGTAGAAAAACTGTTTTTT. This rearrangement joins TRBV11-2 to TRBJ1-4; D is perhaps TRBD1 (5 bases). Germline-derived CDR1 and CDR2 are SGHAT and FQNNGV. Deletions cut 6 bases from V and 8 bases from J, with 16 bases between. This CDR3 has 14 residues.

The chain couples TRBV5-4 to TRBJ1-1, with a possible D match to TRBD1 (5 bases). V gave up 4 bases and J gave up 3 bases, with 16 bases separating them. The CDR3 length is 15 residues. The germline gives CDR1 SGHNT, CDR2 YYREEE (reference sequence). Here the CDR3 reads CASSPGGGGYTEAFF. The CDR3, as DNA: TGTGCCAGCAGCCCCGGGGGGGGAGGATACACTGAAGCTTTCTTT.